This entry lists 30 T cell receptor beta chains sequenced from one sample in a study of shared clonotypes between healthy human individuals. Libraries were prepared by immunoSEQ multiplex PCR; TCRdb keeps only in-frame clonotypes and omits some of them. The sample contains 2.3 million or so clones, over 85% of which appear only once. Sequences were obtained from naive CD4+ T cells from PBMCs. Subset meaning: CD45RA+ positively selected. These TCRs come from a young man in good health. Some clones in this sample may be carry-over from other donors' samples.

CDR3 in DNA: TGTGCCAGCTCACGGAACAGAGAACAAGAGACCCAGTACTTC. Translating it yields CASSRNREQETQYF. This rearrangement joins TRBV18 to TRBJ2-5; D is unresolved. The germline V gene encodes CDR1 KGHSH and CDR2 LQKENI. V lost 4 bases and J lost 2, with 11 bases in between. This CDR3 has 14 residues. Full variable domain (outside the CDR3, taken from reference TRBV18 and TRBJ2-5): NAGVMQNPRHLVRRRGQEARLRCSPMKGHSHVYWYRQLPEEGLKFMVYLQKENIIDESGMPKERFSAEFPKEGPSILRIQQVVRGDSAAYFCASSRNREQETQYFGPGTRLLVL.

The V gene is TRBV15, the J gene TRBJ1-1; D perhaps matches TRBD1 (5 bases). The CDR3 is 15 amino acids. Trimming removed 0 bases from V and 5 bases from J, with 13 bases in between. CDR1 LNHNV and CDR2 YYDKDF come from the germline V gene (reference sequence). The DNA for the CDR3 is TGTGCCACCAGCAGAGATTCACAGGCGGTAACTGAAGCTTTCTTT. Its translation is CATSRDSQAVTEAFF.

V gene TRBV7-3 combines with J gene TRBJ2-1, with 8 nucleotides matching TRBD2. The CDR3 loop spans 15 amino acids. Germline loops: CDR1 SGHTA, CDR2 FQGTGA. The trim removed 11 bases at V and 4 bases at J, leaving 13 bases unmatched. The CDR3 DNA is TGTGCCTCCTCCGAAAATAGCGGGGCATACAATGAGCAGTTCTTC. The encoded protein is CASSENSGAYNEQFF.

The chain employs TRBV27 and TRBJ2-1; TRBD1 matches at 7 bases. CDR1 is MNHEY and CDR2 is SMNVEV in the germline V gene (reference sequence). V was pared by 1 base and J by 0 bases, with 6 bases of the junction left unmatched. CDR3 length equals 17 residues. The CDR3 DNA sequence: TGTGCCAGCAGTTTATATATGGGACAGAGCTCCTACAATGAGCAGTTCTTC. This sequence encodes CASSLYMGQSSYNEQFF.

V usage is TRBV19 and J usage is TRBJ2-7; 9 bases line up with TRBD2. Unmatched junction bases numbered 11, after V lost 5 bases and J lost 0 bases. CDR3 length equals 17 residues. Germline CDR1 reads LNHDA; CDR2 reads SQIVND (reference sequence). The CDR3 protein is CASSARGAGGPSYEQYF. The CDR3, as DNA: TGTGCCAGTAGTGCCCGTGGAGCGGGAGGCCCCTCCTACGAGCAGTACTTC.

The chain uses TRBV28 and TRBJ1-5, with D uncertain. The germline CDR1 and CDR2 sequences are MDHEN and SYDVKM. V lost 7 bases and J lost 7, with 14 bases in between. The CDR3 is made up of 13 amino acids. The chain's CDR3 is CASNAPRMQPQHF. The DNA for the CDR3 is TGTGCCAGCAACGCTCCACGAATGCAGCCCCAGCATTTT.

The V call is TRBV5-4, the J call TRBJ2-1; possible D gene TRBD2, 6 bases. Germline V gene data show CDR1 as SGHNT and CDR2 as YYREEE (reference sequence). The length of the CDR3 is 16 residues. V was clipped by 0 bases and J by 9 bases, with 19 bases between them. The CDR3 spells CASSLGRGAQTGEQFF. The CDR3 bases are TGTGCCAGCAGCTTGGGGCGGGGCGCCCAAACCGGTGAGCAGTTCTTC.

This chain links TRBV7-2 with TRBJ2-7, with 9 nucleotides matching TRBD1. The CDR3 contains 15 residues. V was pared by 4 bases and J by 6 bases, with 10 bases of the junction left unmatched. Germline values: CDR1 SGHTA, CDR2 FQGNSA. The CDR3 loop is CASSSDSGTGREQYF. DNA for the CDR3: TGTGCCAGCAGCTCCGACTCCGGGACAGGGCGCGAGCAGTACTTC.

The V gene is TRBV5-1, the J gene TRBJ2-7; D remains unclear. Trimming took 0 bases from V and 7 from J, leaving 11 bases between them. There are 13 residues in the CDR3. Germline CDR1 SGHRS, CDR2 YFSETQ. The CDR3 here is CASSLAPLREQYF. DNA for the CDR3: TGCGCCAGCAGCTTGGCGCCTCTTCGGGAGCAGTACTTC.

The chain carries TRBV7-2 and TRBJ2-7, with D tentatively TRBD1 or TRBD2 (6 bases each). CDR1 SGHTA and CDR2 FQGNSA come from the germline V gene. The CDR3 runs to 15 residues. V gave up 5 bases and J gave up 3 bases, with 17 bases separating them. The CDR3 sequence: CASSLSGVGGYEQYF. The CDR3 coding sequence is TGTGCCAGCAGCCTATCAGGGGTGGGGGGCTACGAGCAGTACTTC. The variable domain in full, completed from reference TRBV7-2 and TRBJ2-7, reads GAGVSQSPSNKVTEKGKDVELRCDPISGHTALYWYRQSLGQGLEFLIYFQGNSAPDKSGLPSDRFSAERTGGSVSTLTIQRTQQEDSAVYLCASSLSGVGGYEQYFGPGTRLTVT.

This chain uses TRBV7-6 with TRBJ2-2, with 9 bases identical to TRBD2. V dropped 5 bases and J dropped 1; count of bases not matched to a gene: 5. From germline, CDR1 is SGHVS and CDR2 FNYEAQ. This CDR3 has 16 residues. The CDR3 DNA sequence: TGTGCCAGCAGCGGGAGCGGGAGGTGGAACACCGGGGAGCTGTTTTTT. Amino acids: CASSGSGRWNTGELFF.

The chain has TRBV6-5 and TRBJ1-6, with 8 bases fitting TRBD1. There are 14 residues in the CDR3. V was clipped by 6 bases and J by 2 bases; unmatched bases: 0. Germline V gene lookup returns CDR1 MNHEY and CDR2 SVGAGI. CDR3 in amino acids: CASRGQAYNSPLHF. The CDR3 DNA reads TGTGCCAGCAGGGGACAGGCCTATAATTCACCCCTCCACTTT.

This chain links TRBV2 with TRBJ1-5, with D unclear. The CDR3 extends over 15 amino acids. Germline values: CDR1 SNHLY, CDR2 FYNNEI. V was clipped by 3 bases and J by 9 bases, with 18 bases between them. The CDR3 region is CASSDLGQATGPQHF. As DNA, the CDR3 is TGTGCCAGCAGTGACTTGGGCCAGGCGACGGGGCCCCAGCATTTT.

The chain couples TRBV27 to TRBJ2-2, with D tentatively TRBD1 (6 bases). This CDR3 has 15 residues. V lost 4 bases and J 4 bases, leaving 13 bases between the germline ends. CDR1 MNHEY and CDR2 SMNVEV come from the germline V gene (reference sequence). For the CDR3, the DNA is TGTGCCAGCAGTTCAAGACAGGCCCGCACCGGGGAGCTGTTTTTT. This translates into CASSSRQARTGELFF.

In this sample, this clone turned up a few times. The genes are TRBV18 and TRBJ2-7; D is ambiguous. The CDR3 consists of 15 residues. From germline, CDR1 is KGHSH and CDR2 LQKENI. V was trimmed by 3 bases and J by 5 bases, leaving 17 bases between them. CDR3 residues: CASSPAQASRDEQYF. Written as DNA, the CDR3 is TGTGCCAGCTCACCGGCGCAGGCCTCTAGGGACGAGCAGTACTTC.

A single count supports this clone. The chain combines TRBV28 with TRBJ2-7; D is possibly TRBD1 (6 bases). Trimming took 5 bases from V and 6 from J, leaving 17 bases between them. The CDR3 spans 14 residues. The germline V gene encodes CDR1 MDHEN and CDR2 SYDVKM. CDR3 DNA sequence: TGTGCCAGCAGTACCTATACCGGGACATCCGAGCAGTACTTC. It is translated as CASSTYTGTSEQYF.

The chain joins TRBV28 to TRBJ2-7; 8 bases line up with TRBD1. The trim removed 6 bases at V and 0 bases at J, leaving 10 bases unmatched. CDR3 length: 16 amino acids. Per the germline V gene, CDR1 is MDHEN and CDR2 is SYDVKM. CDR3 amino acids: CASSPNPGTGSYEQYF. In DNA, the CDR3 is TGTGCCAGCAGCCCTAACCCCGGGACAGGCTCCTACGAGCAGTACTTC.

There are a few counts of this clone. The J gene is TRBJ1-1, the V gene TRBV28, with D unclear. The CDR3 contains 17 residues. CDR1 is MDHEN and CDR2 is SYDVKM in the germline V gene. V lost 7 bases to trimming and J lost 3 bases, with 24 bases between them. The CDR3 DNA sequence: TGTGCCAGCACCCCCGGCGGGCAGGCCGGGTCTTACACTGAAGCTTTCTTT. Its translation is CASTPGGQAGSYTEAFF.

CDR3: CASRGTSGGTDTQYF. The DNA of the CDR3 is TGTGCCAGCAGGGGGACTAGCGGGGGCACAGATACGCAGTATTTT. The V and J genes are TRBV2 and TRBJ2-3, with 13 bases that match TRBD2. The CDR3 runs 15 residues. After removal of 6 bases from V and 1 base from J, the junction contained 1 base not matched to a gene. Per germline, CDR1 SNHLY and CDR2 FYNNEI.

The rearrangement uses TRBV5-1 and TRBJ2-1; a possible D gene is TRBD1 (6 bases). Germline assignment: CDR1 SGHRS and CDR2 YFSETQ. Trimming took 4 bases from V and 9 from J, leaving 17 bases between them. This CDR3 has 14 amino acids. The CDR3 loop is CASSPRTEGGEQFF. The CDR3 DNA reads as TGCGCCAGCAGCCCGCGGACTGAAGGGGGTGAGCAGTTCTTC.

This chain uses TRBV7-8 with TRBJ1-2; 10 bases map to TRBD1. The CDR3 is 15 amino acids. V was pared by 2 bases and J by 4 bases, with 4 bases of the junction left unmatched. Germline CDR1 SGHVS, CDR2 FQNEAQ. CDR3 in DNA: TGTGCCAGCAGCTTACCCGGGACAGGGGCCTATGGCTACACCTTC. It codes for CASSLPGTGAYGYTF.

This chain joins TRBV4-2 and TRBJ2-1; TRBD2 agrees at 10 bases. Germline CDR1 reads LGHNA; CDR2 reads YNFKEQ. This CDR3 is built from 17 residues. V lost 2 bases to trimming and J lost 4 bases; unmatched junction nucleotides: 8. The CDR3 protein is CASSQQAGTSAYNEQFF. DNA of the CDR3: TGTGCCAGCAGCCAACAGGCTGGGACTAGCGCTTACAATGAGCAGTTCTTC.

CDR3 nucleotide sequence: TGTGCCAGCAGGGAGGGCCCCGCCGACTATGGCTACACCTTC. Encoded protein: CASREGPADYGYTF. The rearrangement links TRBV28 to TRBJ1-2; D not resolved. The germline V and J ends were trimmed by 6 bases and 3 bases, with 14 bases remaining between them. From germline, CDR1 is MDHEN and CDR2 SYDVKM. This CDR3 has 14 residues.

Turning to this clone: Other DNA sequences from this sample encode an identical CDR3 as well. V is TRBV9 and J is TRBJ2-1; D may be TRBD1 or TRBD2 (5 bases each). The germline gives CDR1 SGDLS, CDR2 YYNGEE. With 2 bases removed from V and 1 base from J, the gap between germline ends came to 10 bases. The CDR3 has 15 amino acids. Here the CDR3 DNA reads TGTGCCAGCAGCGTTGACGAGGGGTCCTACAATGAGCAGTTCTTC. It is translated as CASSVDEGSYNEQFF.

The chain's CDR3 is CASSLYAGAGDTQYF. The CDR3 bases are TGTGCCAGCAGCTTGTACGCAGGAGCCGGGGATACGCAGTATTTT. V and J are TRBV7-3 and TRBJ2-3; D not resolved. Trimming left V 3 bases short and J 6 bases short, with 16 bases between. The CDR3 is 15 amino acids. Germline CDR1 reads SGHTA; CDR2 reads FQGTGA.

V usage is TRBV5-1 and J usage is TRBJ1-2, with TRBD1 matching 7 bases. Looked up from germline, CDR1 is SGHRS and CDR2 is YFSETQ. The length of the CDR3 is 15 residues. V lost 3 bases to trimming and J lost 5 bases; unmatched junction nucleotides: 10. The CDR3 DNA follows: TGCGCCAGCAGCTCCAGACAGGGTTCAGGGTATGGCTACACCTTC. Translating it yields CASSSRQGSGYGYTF.

On this clone: At the DNA level, this CDR3 is encoded by other sequences in the same sample as well. This sequence joins TRBV19 and TRBJ2-3; 8 bases align to TRBD1. V lost 5 bases and J lost 6; bases outside the gene matches: 4. Germline values: CDR1 LNHDA, CDR2 SQIVND (reference sequence). The CDR3 has 13 residues. CDR3 nucleotide sequence: TGTGCCAGTAGTGACAGGGGAACCGATACGCAGTATTTT. Encoded protein: CASSDRGTDTQYF.

The sample holds one count of this clone. The rearrangement joins TRBV7-9 to TRBJ1-2, with no clear D. This CDR3 contains 16 residues. CDR1 SEHNR and CDR2 FQNEAQ come from the germline V gene (reference sequence). Trimming took off 1 base at V and 4 bases at J, with 16 bases between the two ends. The CDR3 here is CASSLVVDLIPYGYTF. DNA of the CDR3: TGTGCCAGCAGCTTAGTTGTCGACCTGATTCCCTATGGCTACACCTTC. Full variable domain (rest looked up from reference TRBV7-9 and TRBJ1-2): DTGVSQNPRHKITKRGQNVTFRCDPISEHNRLYWYRQTLGQGPEFLTYFQNEAQLEKSRLLSDRFSAERPKGSFSTLEIQRTEQGDSAMYLCASSLVVDLIPYGYTFGSGTRLTVV.

The chain has TRBV11-2 and TRBJ1-3; D is uncertain. This CDR3 spans 12 amino acids. Germline lookup yields CDR1 SGHAT and CDR2 FQNNGV. V was trimmed by 5 bases and J by 12 bases, leaving 14 bases between them. The DNA for the CDR3 is TGTGCCAGCAGCCTCTTACTCGACGGCATATATTTT. Amino acids: CASSLLLDGIYF.

The chain carries TRBV6-5 and TRBJ1-2; no definite D call. The CDR3 has 14 residues. Looked up from germline, CDR1 is MNHEY and CDR2 is SVGAGI. Between the trimmed V and J ends, which lost 0 bases and 4 bases, there was a span of 9 bases. CDR3 amino acids: CASSYSEGSYGYTF. CDR3 nucleotides: TGTGCCAGCAGTTACTCGGAGGGTAGCTATGGCTACACCTTC.